This TCR beta chain was retrieved from a study of Graves' ophthalmopathy and Graves' hyperthyroidism (dated by TCRdb to about 2018). In the study overall: Peripheral blood was collected at initial diagnosis, prior to any treatment. An independent validation cohort comprised some 19 hyperthyroidism patients and around 16 patients who later progressed from hyperthyroidism to ophthalmopathy. Following sampling, methimazole starting at 30 mg daily was administered to hyperthyroidism patients, and high-dose intravenous methylprednisolone was administered to ophthalmopathy patients. In over 5 hyperthyroidism patients, the T-cell repertoire of thyroid tissue was compared with the T-cell repertoire of blood. In total, 135 blood samples were TCR-sequenced: approximately 42 ophthalmopathy, over 70 hyperthyroidism and roughly 17 hyperthyroidism-to-ophthalmopathy patients. The study used signatures of the TCR beta repertoire to tell Graves' ophthalmopathy apart from Graves' hyperthyroidism and to predict which patients would progress to ophthalmopathy. A discovery set of 95 to 100 patients (more than 40 ophthalmopathy, just over 55 stable hyperthyroidism) was enrolled to explore V-J signatures distinguishing ophthalmopathy from hyperthyroidism.

TCR beta CDR3 regions were amplified from RNA transcripts for repertoire sequencing. The first round of RT-PCR was done with HTBI primers and the Qiagen OneStep RT-PCR kit, and was followed by a second round of multiplex PCR, then size selection and purification. Libraries were sequenced paired-end with 100 bp reads on an Illumina HiSeq2000. Per the authors' processing: Reads were processed with SOAPnuke, discarding reads with adapters, uncalled bases, mean Phred below 15, or no exact constant-primer or identifier match. COPE v1.2.5 was used to merge high-quality paired reads. Clonotypes were defined as unique nucleotide sequences and were aligned to IMGT TRB V, D and J references using MiTCR v1.1. The analysis was limited to V-J combinations with a frequency above 0.0001, which together covered 99.2% of the repertoires. For each V-J combination, a TCR clonal expansion and chaos score was defined as F50 clonal expansion divided by the chaos observed in the TCRdist matrix. Welch's t-statistics and random forest were used to reduce the features to 10 to 15 V-J combinations, which were then used as input to a naive Bayes classifier. Thyroid-blood repertoire similarity was quantified with the Morisita-Horn index. In-frame beta chains were kept once TCRdb had trimmed the public reads at Q25 with fastp and called clones with MiXCR. Each CDR3 protein gets just one entry, which takes the most common genes and DNA from the rows behind it. The V and J calls and clone size are TCRdb's, not the authors'. This sample holds some 750,000 distinct CDR3 sequences; 35% to 50% were observed only once. 35% to 55% of the sample comes from the top ten.

Study-wide findings and limitations: Most of the expanded thyroid clonotypes with a frequency above 0.001 were also detected in blood, and it was suggested that the thyroid immune response may be reflected by blood repertoires. Ophthalmopathy was separated from stable hyperthyroidism by the 13-signature model with just under 90% sensitivity and 81.08% specificity in cross-validation and with 80%/75% in the test set. In validation, the model predicted ophthalmopathy progression with about 64% sensitivity and about 77% specificity; approximately 12 predicted patients were CT-confirmed with GO in a median of 6.5 months. Sample size was not statistically predetermined, and group allocation was not concealed from the investigators.

With regard to this clonotype: What this receptor recognizes is not known. No much larger clone is present one base from it, and per-base qualities are unavailable.

Patients with ophthalmopathy had moderately to severely active disease, with a Clinical Activity Score of 3 or more, a NOSPECS grade of 4 or more, and a disease duration of less than 3 months. Anyone with other autoimmune diseases, uncontrolled infections, pregnancy or lactation was excluded from the study. Clinical symptoms, serum thyroxine, TRAb, thyroid ultrasound and orbital computed tomography formed the basis of the diagnosis. Using Ficoll-Paque density gradient centrifugation, PBMCs were isolated from approximately 11 ml of fresh peripheral blood. Total RNA was extracted with Trizol reagent and quality-checked on an Agilent 2100 Bioanalyzer. The CDR3 spans 14 residues, from the cysteine through the phenylalanine. Only the CDR3 DNA is retained, 42 bases long and in frame from the first base. Looking up the germline V gene (reference sequence) yields CDR1 DFQATT and CDR2 SNEGSKA. V is reduced by 0 bases and J by 6 bases, leaving a spacing of 15 bases between them.

The receptor was isolated from an adult man with Graves' ophthalmopathy. The V and J segments used are TRBV20-1 and TRBJ2-7; the D segment might be TRBD1 or TRBD2, since each matches 6 bases. The sample taken for sequencing was peripheral blood. The CDR3: CSARDLGGYFEQYF. The DNA sequence follows: TGCAGTGCTAGAGATCTCGGGGGCTATTTCGAGCAGTACTTC.